A selection of T cell receptor beta chains follows, all from one sample in a study of T cell responses to AZD1222 COVID-19 vaccine. Libraries were prepared by immunoSEQ multiplex PCR; TCRdb keeps only in-frame clonotypes and omits some of them. The table has roughly 200,000 clones, roughly 92% seen once. The sample in question was peripheral blood, obtained on day 0 of AZD1222 vaccination. Receptors were obtained from an adult in good health. Each CDR3 is given with its conserved first and last residue. Each record gives: CDR3 protein, CDR3 DNA, J gene, V gene, D gene, clone size. The D gene is left open where the match is weak. The listing skips clone size in some rows; elsewhere it reads once, few, many or a size class.

CASSEDRGPPPGNTIYF	TGTGCCAGCAGTGAAGATCGCGGTCCTCCTCCTGGAAACACCATATATTTT	TRBJ1-3	TRBV6-1	.	.
CSVEWAGGANVLTF	TGCAGCGTTGAGTGGGCGGGTGGGGCCAACGTCCTGACTTTC	TRBJ2-6	TRBV29-1	.	.
CASSDRTEHGAFF	TGTGCCAGCAGCGACCGGACAGAACATGGAGCTTTCTTT	TRBJ1-1	TRBV7-8	.	.
CAWAIRTGGNTEAFF	TGTGCCTGGGCGATCAGGACAGGGGGGAACACTGAAGCTTTCTTT	TRBJ1-1	TRBV30	TRBD1	once
CASRAGGANEKLFF	TGTGCCAGCCGGGCGGGGGGTGCTAATGAAAAACTGTTTTTT	TRBJ1-4	TRBV28	.	.
CASSPFGTQNEQFF	TGTGCCAGCAGTCCCTTCGGGACCCAGAATGAGCAGTTCTTC	TRBJ2-1	TRBV2	.	once
CAWTDPGPTHSPLHF	TGTGCCTGGACGGACCCGGGACCGACCCATTCACCCCTCCACTTT	TRBJ1-6	TRBV30	.	.
CASSYSRLAGGNEQFF	TGTGCCAGCAGTTACTCAAGACTAGCGGGGGGAAATGAGCAGTTCTTC	TRBJ2-1	TRBV6-5	TRBD2	.
CASSQGGTGWDSNQPQHF	TGTGCCAGCAGCCAAGGGGGGACAGGGTGGGATAGCAATCAGCCCCAGCATTTT	TRBJ1-5	TRBV5-8	TRBD1	.
CASSQDLGTGTYEQYF	TGTGCCAGCAGCCAAGATCTGGGGACAGGGACCTACGAGCAGTACTTC	TRBJ2-7	TRBV3-1/TRBV3-2	TRBD1	.
CASSLAAGTGAADTQYF	TGTGCCAGCAGCTTAGCAGCCGGGACAGGGGCGGCAGATACGCAGTATTTT	TRBJ2-3	TRBV11-3	TRBD1	.
CASSRQMPGLEGGYEQYF	TGCGCCAGCAGCCGCCAGATGCCGGGACTAGAGGGGGGTTACGAGCAGTACTTC	TRBJ2-7	TRBV4-3	TRBD2	few
CASSYSTGKEKLFF	TGTGCCAGCAGTTACTCTACCGGGAAAGAAAAACTGTTTTTT	TRBJ1-4	TRBV6-5	.	.
CASSLGRDSPLHF	TGTGCCAGCAGCTTAGGGAGGGATTCACCCCTCCACTTT	TRBJ1-6	TRBV7-2	.	.
CSVDSQATLNYGYTF	TGCAGCGTGGATTCTCAGGCCACCCTTAACTATGGCTACACCTTC	TRBJ1-2	TRBV29-1	.	.
CASSTSGTGVWNEQFF	TGTGCCAGCAGCACCTCTGGGACAGGGGTATGGAATGAGCAGTTCTTC	TRBJ2-1	TRBV11-2	TRBD1	.
CASSHPREGLGYEQYF	TGTGCCAGCAGCCACCCGAGGGAGGGCCTCGGCTACGAGCAGTACTTC	TRBJ2-7	TRBV4-2	TRBD2	.
CAISEEQGIGNTIYF	TGTGCCATCAGTGAGGAACAGGGGATCGGAAACACCATATATTTT	TRBJ1-3	TRBV10-3	TRBD1	.
CASSLTSGGSEQFF	TGTGCCAGCAGCTTAACGTCGGGGGGAAGTGAGCAGTTCTTC	TRBJ2-1	TRBV7-3	TRBD2	.
CASTHHDRSDGYTF	TGTGCCAGTACCCACCATGACAGATCGGATGGCTACACCTTC	TRBJ1-2	TRBV19	.	.
CASSSGTTSGNTIYF	TGTGCCAGCTCGTCCGGGACAACCTCTGGAAACACCATATATTTT	TRBJ1-3	TRBV18	.	.
CASSMDRAYEQYF	TGTGCCAGCAGTATGGACAGGGCGTACGAGCAGTACTTC	TRBJ2-7	TRBV28	TRBD1	.
CASRWGGQDNQPQHF	TGTGCCAGCAGGTGGGGGGGGCAAGACAATCAGCCCCAGCATTTT	TRBJ1-5	TRBV27	.	.
CASSYRARRGEGYTF	TGTGCCAGCAGTTACAGGGCGCGGCGGGGAGAGGGCTACACCTTC	TRBJ1-2	TRBV6-5	.	.
CASSYGEEQPQHF	TGTGCCAGCAGTTATGGGGAAGAGCAGCCCCAGCATTTT	TRBJ1-5	TRBV6-5	.	.
CAITLGESGPYEQYF	TGTGCCATCACCCTGGGGGAGTCGGGTCCCTACGAGCAGTACTTC	TRBJ2-7	TRBV10-3	.	.
CASSAYRGPRAKNIQYF	TGTGCCAGTAGTGCCTACAGGGGGCCGAGGGCCAAAAACATTCAGTACTTC	TRBJ2-4	TRBV19	TRBD1	.
CASSQGGRVATQYF	TGTGCCAGCAGCCAGGGGGGGAGGGTTGCTACGCAGTATTTT	TRBJ2-3	TRBV3-1/TRBV3-2	TRBD2	.
CASSIIGVPQDYGYTF	TGTGCCAGTAGTATTATTGGGGTCCCTCAGGACTATGGCTACACCTTC	TRBJ1-2	TRBV19	.	.
CASRLAGGPPNEQFF	TGTGCCAGTAGGCTAGCGGGGGGGCCTCCTAACGAGCAGTTCTTC	TRBJ2-1	TRBV19	TRBD2	.
CASSLEEKLFF	TGCGCCAGCAGCTTGGAGGAAAAACTGTTTTTT	TRBJ1-4	TRBV5-1	.	.
CASSLSGGPGGYTF	TGTGCCAGCAGCTTATCGGGGGGGCCAGGTGGCTACACCTTC	TRBJ1-2	TRBV7-2	.	once
CASSSGQGGDQETQYF	TGTGCCAGCAGCTCTGGCCAAGGGGGGGACCAAGAGACCCAGTACTTC	TRBJ2-5	TRBV11-1	.	.
CASHTTGRNSSPLHF	TGTGCCAGCCATACAACGGGACGGAATAGTTCACCCCTCCACTTT	TRBJ1-6	TRBV7-8	.	.
CATSREVAASYSGANVLTF	TGTGCCACCAGCAGAGAAGTGGCAGCTTCCTACTCTGGGGCCAACGTCCTGACTTTC	TRBJ2-6	TRBV15	.	.